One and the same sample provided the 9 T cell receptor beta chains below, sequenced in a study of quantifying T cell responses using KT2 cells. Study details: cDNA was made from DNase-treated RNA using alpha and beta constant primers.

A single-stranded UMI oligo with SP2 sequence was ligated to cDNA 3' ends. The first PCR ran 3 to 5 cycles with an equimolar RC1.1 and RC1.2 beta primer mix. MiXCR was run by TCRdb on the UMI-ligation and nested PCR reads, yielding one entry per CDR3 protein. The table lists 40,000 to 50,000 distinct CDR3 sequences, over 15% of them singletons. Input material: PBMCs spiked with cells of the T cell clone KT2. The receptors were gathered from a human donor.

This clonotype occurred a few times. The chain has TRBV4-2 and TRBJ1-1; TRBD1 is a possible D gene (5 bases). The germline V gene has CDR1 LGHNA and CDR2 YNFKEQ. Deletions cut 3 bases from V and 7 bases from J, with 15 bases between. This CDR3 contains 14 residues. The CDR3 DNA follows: TGTGCCAGCAGCCACCCCCCCCAGGGTGGTGAAGCTTTCTTT. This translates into CASSHPPQGGEAFF.

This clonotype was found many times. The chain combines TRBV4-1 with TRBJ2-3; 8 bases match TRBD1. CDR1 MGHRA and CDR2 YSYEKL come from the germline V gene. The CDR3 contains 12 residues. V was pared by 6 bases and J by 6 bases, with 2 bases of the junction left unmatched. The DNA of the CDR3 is TGCGCCAGCAGACGACAGGGGGATACGCAGTATTTT. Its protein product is CASRRQGDTQYF.

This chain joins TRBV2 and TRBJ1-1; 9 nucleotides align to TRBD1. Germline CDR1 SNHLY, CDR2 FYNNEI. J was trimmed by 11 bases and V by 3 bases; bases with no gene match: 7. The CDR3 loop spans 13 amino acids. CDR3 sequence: CASSDGTGSMAFF. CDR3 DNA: TGTGCCAGCAGTGATGGGACAGGGAGTATGGCTTTCTTT.

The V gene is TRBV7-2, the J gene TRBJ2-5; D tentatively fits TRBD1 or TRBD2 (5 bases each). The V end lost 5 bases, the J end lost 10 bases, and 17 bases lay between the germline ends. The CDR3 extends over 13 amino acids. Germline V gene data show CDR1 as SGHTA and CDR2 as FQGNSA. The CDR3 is CASSLTGTPIQYF. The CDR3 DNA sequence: TGTGCCAGCAGCCTAACCGGGACGCCGATCCAGTACTTC.

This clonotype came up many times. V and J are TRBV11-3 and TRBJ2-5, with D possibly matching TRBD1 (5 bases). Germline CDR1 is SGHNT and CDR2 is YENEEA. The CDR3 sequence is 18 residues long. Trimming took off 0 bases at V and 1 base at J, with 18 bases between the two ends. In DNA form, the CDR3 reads TGTGCCAGCAGCTTAGACGGCCTAAACCGACAGATCCAAGAGACCCAGTACTTC. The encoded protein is CASSLDGLNRQIQETQYF.

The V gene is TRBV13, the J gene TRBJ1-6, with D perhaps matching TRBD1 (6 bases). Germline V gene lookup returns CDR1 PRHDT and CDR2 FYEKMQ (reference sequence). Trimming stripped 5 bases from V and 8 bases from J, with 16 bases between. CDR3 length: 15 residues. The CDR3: CASSLRTAMHSPLHF. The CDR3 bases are TGTGCCAGCAGCCTCCGGACAGCAATGCATTCACCCCTCCACTTT.

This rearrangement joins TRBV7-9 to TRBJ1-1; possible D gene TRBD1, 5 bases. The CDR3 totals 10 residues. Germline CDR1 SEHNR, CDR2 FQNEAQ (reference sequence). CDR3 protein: CAIQGGEAFF. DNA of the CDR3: TGTGCAATCCAGGGAGGTGAAGCTTTCTTT. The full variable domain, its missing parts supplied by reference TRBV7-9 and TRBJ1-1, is DTGVSQNPRHKITKRGQNVTFRCDPISEHNRLYWYRQTLGQGPEFLTYFQNEAQLEKSRLLSDRFSAERPKGSFSTLEIQRTEQGDSAMYLCAIQGGEAFFGQGTRLTVV.

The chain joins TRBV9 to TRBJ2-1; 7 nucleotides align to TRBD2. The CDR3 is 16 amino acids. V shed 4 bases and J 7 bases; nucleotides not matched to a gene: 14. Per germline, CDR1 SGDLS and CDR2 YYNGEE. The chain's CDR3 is CASSPGGGRASNEQFF. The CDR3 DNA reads TGTGCCAGCAGCCCAGGCGGAGGGAGGGCCAGTAATGAGCAGTTCTTC.

The CDR3 coding sequence is TGTGCCAGCAGTTTGCAGACAGGGGGAGCCTACGAGCAGTACTTC. Its translation: CASSLQTGGAYEQYF. This rearrangement joins TRBV27 to TRBJ2-7; 9 bases are shared with TRBD1. The CDR3 contains 15 residues. CDR1 MNHEY and CDR2 SMNVEV come from the germline V gene (reference sequence). Trimming cost V 3 bases and J 2 bases; bases outside gene matches: 5.